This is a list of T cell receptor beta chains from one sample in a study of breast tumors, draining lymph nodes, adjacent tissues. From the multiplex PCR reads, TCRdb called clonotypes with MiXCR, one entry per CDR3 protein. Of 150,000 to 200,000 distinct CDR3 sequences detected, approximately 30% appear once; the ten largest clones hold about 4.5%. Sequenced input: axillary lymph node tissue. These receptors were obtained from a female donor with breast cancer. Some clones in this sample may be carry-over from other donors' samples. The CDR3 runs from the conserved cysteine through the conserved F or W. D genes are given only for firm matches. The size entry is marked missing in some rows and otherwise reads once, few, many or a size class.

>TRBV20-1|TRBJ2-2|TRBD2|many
TGCAGTGCTAGGACTAGCCAATACACCGGGGAGCTGTTTTTT
CSARTSQYTGELFF
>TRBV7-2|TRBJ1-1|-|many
TGTGCCAGCAGCACCTATAACACTGAAGCTTTCTTT
CASSTYNTEAFF
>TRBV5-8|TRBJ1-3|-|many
TGTGCCAGCAGGGCACGGGACCGCGACACCATATATTTT
CASRARDRDTIYF
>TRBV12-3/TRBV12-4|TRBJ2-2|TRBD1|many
TGTGCCAGCAGTTTTTGGACAGGGCACACCGGGGAGCTGTTTTTT
CASSFWTGHTGELFF
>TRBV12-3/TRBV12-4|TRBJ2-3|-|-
TGTGCCGGCAGTTTCGGGCTCCCCACAGATACGCAGTATTTT
CAGSFGLPTDTQYF
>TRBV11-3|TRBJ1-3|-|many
TGTGCCAGCAGCTTCTTTTCCTCTGGAAACACCATATATTTT
CASSFFSSGNTIYF
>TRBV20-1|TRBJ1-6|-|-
TGCAGTGCTAGAGATGTCCGTCGGGAGTGGGACAATTCACCCCTCCACTTT
CSARDVRREWDNSPLHF
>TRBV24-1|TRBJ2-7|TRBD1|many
TGTGCCACCGGAACAGGGGGCTCCTACGAGCAGTACTTC
CATGTGGSYEQYF
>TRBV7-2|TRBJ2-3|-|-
TGTGCCAGCAGCCTTGCGACTGGCGGGAGCACAGATACGCAGTATTTT
CASSLATGGSTDTQYF
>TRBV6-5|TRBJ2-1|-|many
TGTGCCAGCAGTTACTCAGGGGATGAGCAGTTCTTC
CASSYSGDEQFF
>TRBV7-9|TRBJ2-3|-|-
TGTGCCAGCAGCTTCACCGCCGACAGGATTACAGATACGCAGTATTTT
CASSFTADRITDTQYF
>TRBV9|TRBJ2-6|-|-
TGTGCCAGCAGCCTAACAGGCACCGGGGCCAACGTCCTGACTTTC
CASSLTGTGANVLTF
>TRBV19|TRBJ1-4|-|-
TGTGCCAGTAGTAGGGTGGGGGCGAATGAAAAACTGTTTTTT
CASSRVGANEKLFF
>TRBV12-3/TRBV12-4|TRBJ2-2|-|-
TGTGCCAGCAAACCCGGGGGCGGGAACACCGGGGAGCTGTTTTTT
CASKPGGGNTGELFF
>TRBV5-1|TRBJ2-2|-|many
TGCGCCAGCAGCTTGAGGGTGGGGTCCGGGGAGCTGTTTTTT
CASSLRVGSGELFF
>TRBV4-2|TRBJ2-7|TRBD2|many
TGTGCCAGCAGTCGAGGGGAGGGAGGGCAGTACTTC
CASSRGEGGQYF
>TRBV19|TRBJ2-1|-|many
TGTGCCAGTAGTATACAGGGTCATATGGATGAGCAGTTCTTC
CASSIQGHMDEQFF
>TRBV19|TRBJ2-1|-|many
TGTGCCAGTAGTATATCGGCTAGCCTGAGCTCCTACAATGAGCAGTTCTTC
CASSISASLSSYNEQFF
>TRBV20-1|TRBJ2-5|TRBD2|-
TGCAGTGCTAGATCAAGTCCCGGGACTACCGCGGCTGAGACCCAGTACTTC
CSARSSPGTTAAETQYF
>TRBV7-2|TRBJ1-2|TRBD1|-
TGTGCCAGCAGCCAGACAGGGGTCCCCTTGAACTATGGCTACACCTTC
CASSQTGVPLNYGYTF
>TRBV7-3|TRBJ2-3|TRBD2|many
TGTGCCAGCAGCCCAACTAGCGGGAGTACCACAGATACGCAGTATTTT
CASSPTSGSTTDTQYF
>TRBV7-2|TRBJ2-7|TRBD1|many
TGTGCCAGCAGCTTACAGCAGGGGGCTGGTGAGCAGTACTTC
CASSLQQGAGEQYF
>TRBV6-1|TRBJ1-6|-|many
TGTGCCAGCAGCGCTGGATCCAATAATTCACCCCTCCACTTT
CASSAGSNNSPLHF
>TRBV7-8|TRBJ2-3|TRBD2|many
TGTGCCAGCAGCCACAGAGTGGTAGCGGGGTACACAGATACGCAGTATTTT
CASSHRVVAGYTDTQYF
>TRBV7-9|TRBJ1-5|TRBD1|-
TGTGCCAGCAGCTCCCTGGACGGGACAGGGGTTAGCAATCAGCCCCAGCATTTT
CASSSLDGTGVSNQPQHF
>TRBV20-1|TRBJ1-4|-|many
TGCAGTGCTAGAGACGCCGCTAAGGGGGGGCGGACTAATGAAAAACTGTTTTTT
CSARDAAKGGRTNEKLFF
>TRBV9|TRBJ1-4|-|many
TGTGCCAGCAGCCTCGATAGTCATAATGAAAAACTGTTTTTT
CASSLDSHNEKLFF
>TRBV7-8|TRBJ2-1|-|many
TGTGCCAGCAGCTTCGACCCCTACAATGAGCAGTTCTTC
CASSFDPYNEQFF
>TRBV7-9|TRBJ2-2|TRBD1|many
TGTGCCAGCAGCTTCGGGACAGGGGGATCCGGGGAGCTGTTTTTT
CASSFGTGGSGELFF
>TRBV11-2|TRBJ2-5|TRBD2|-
TGTGCCAGCAGCTTAGTGTCACTAGCGAGTGAGACCCAGTACTTC
CASSLVSLASETQYF
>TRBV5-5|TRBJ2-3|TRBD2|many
TGTGCCAGCAGCTTGGGAACGGGAGGGAACACAGATACGCAGTATTTT
CASSLGTGGNTDTQYF
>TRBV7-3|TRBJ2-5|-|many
TGTGCCAGCAGCTTAACCAGAAACCAAGAGACCCAGTACTTC
CASSLTRNQETQYF
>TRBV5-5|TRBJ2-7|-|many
TGTGCCAGCAGCTTGGAGGGTAACACTTACGAGCAGTACTTC
CASSLEGNTYEQYF